This TCR beta chain was identified during a study of early T cells in non-severe SARS-CoV-2 infection. Study summary: Sequenced bulk RNA came from whole blood that was unsorted, and chains were unpaired.

This clonotype has ten or more counts. cDNA molecules, individually, were tagged with unique molecular identifiers. TCRdb used MiXCR to reprocess the 5' RACE reads, holding one entry per CDR3 protein. The table has about 21,000 distinct CDR3 sequences, 4% to 5.5% seen once. This sequence originates from an adult who was a healthcare worker with PCR-confirmed SARS-CoV-2 infection or an uninfected control (not recorded which). What was sequenced was whole blood.

The CDR3 reads CASSLVGENEKLFF. DNA for the CDR3: TGCGCCAGCAGCTTGGTCGGGGAGAATGAAAAACTGTTTTTT. The chain uses TRBV5-1 and TRBJ1-4; D call uncertain. This CDR3 has 14 amino acids. V was trimmed by 0 bases and J by 5 bases, leaving 8 bases between them. Germline V gives CDR1 SGHRS, CDR2 YFSETQ. Full variable domain (outside the CDR3, taken from reference TRBV5-1 and TRBJ1-4): KAGVTQTPRYLIKTRGQQVTLSCSPISGHRSVSWYQQTPGQGLQFLFEYFSETQRNKGNFPGRFSGRQFSNSRSEMNVSTLELGDSALYLCASSLVGENEKLFFGSGTQLSVL.